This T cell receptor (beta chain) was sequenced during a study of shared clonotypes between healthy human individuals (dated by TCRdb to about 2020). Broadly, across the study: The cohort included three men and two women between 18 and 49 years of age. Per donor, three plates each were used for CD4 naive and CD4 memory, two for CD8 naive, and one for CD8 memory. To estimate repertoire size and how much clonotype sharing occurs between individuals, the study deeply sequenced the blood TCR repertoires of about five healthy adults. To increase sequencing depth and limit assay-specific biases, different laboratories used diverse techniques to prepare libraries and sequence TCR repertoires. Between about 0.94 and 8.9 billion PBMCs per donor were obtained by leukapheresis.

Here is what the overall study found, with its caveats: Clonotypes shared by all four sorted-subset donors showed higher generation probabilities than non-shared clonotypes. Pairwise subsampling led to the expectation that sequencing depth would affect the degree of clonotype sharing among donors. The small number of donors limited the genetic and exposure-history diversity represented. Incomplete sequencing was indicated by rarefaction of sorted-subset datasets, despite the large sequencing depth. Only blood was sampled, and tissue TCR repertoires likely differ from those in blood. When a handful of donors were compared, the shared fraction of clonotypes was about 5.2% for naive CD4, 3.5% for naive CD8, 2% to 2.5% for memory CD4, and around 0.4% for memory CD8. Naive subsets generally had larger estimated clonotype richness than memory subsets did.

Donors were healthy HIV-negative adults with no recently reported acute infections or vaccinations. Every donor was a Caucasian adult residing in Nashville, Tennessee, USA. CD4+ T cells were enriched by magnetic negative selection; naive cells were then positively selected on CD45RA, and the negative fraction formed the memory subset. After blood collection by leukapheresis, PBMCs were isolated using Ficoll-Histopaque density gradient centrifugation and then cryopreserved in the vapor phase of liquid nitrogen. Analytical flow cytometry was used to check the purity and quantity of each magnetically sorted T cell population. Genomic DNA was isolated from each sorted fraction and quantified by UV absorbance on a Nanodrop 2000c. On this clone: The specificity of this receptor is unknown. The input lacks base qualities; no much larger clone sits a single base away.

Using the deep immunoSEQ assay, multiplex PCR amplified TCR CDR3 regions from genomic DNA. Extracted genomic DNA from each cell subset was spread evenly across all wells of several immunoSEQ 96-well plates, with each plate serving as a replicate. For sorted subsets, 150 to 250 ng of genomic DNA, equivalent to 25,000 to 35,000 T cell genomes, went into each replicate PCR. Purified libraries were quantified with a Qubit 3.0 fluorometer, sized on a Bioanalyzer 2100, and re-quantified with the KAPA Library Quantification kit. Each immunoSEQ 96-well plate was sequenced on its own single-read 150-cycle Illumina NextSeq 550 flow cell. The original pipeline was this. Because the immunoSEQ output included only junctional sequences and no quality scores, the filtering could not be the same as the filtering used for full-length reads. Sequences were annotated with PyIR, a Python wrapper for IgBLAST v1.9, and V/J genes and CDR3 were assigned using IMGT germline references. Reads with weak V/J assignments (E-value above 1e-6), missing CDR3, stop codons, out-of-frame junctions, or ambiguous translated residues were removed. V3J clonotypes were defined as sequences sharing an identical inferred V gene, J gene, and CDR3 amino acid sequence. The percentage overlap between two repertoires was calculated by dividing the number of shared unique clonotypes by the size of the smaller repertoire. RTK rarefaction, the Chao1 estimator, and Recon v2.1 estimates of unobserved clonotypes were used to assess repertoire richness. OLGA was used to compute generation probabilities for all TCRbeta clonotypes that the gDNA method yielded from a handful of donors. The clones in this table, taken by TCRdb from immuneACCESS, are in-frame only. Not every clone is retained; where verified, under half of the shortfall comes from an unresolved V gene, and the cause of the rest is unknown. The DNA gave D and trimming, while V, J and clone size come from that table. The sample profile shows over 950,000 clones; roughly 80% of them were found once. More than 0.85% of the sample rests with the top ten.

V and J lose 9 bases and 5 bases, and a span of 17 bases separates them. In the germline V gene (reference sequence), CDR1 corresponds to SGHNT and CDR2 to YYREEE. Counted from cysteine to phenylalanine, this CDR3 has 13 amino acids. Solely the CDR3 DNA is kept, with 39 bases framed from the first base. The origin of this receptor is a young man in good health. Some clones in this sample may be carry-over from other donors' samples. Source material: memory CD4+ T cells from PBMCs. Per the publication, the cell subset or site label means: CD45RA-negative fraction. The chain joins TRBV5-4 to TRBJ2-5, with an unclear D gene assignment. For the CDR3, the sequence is CATIFQSLETQYF. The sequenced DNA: TGTGCCACGATCTTCCAGAGTCTGGAGACCCAGTACTTC.